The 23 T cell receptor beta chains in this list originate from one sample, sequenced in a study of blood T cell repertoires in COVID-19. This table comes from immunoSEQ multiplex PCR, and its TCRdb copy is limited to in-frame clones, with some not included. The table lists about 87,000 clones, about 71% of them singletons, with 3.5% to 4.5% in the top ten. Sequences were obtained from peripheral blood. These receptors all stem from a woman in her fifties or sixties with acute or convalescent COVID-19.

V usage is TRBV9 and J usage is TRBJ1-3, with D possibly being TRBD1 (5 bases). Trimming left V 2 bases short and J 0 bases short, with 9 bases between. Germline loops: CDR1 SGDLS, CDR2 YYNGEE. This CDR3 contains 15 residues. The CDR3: CASSVRVPSGNTIYF. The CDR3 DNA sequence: TGTGCCAGCAGCGTCAGGGTTCCCTCTGGAAACACCATATATTTT.

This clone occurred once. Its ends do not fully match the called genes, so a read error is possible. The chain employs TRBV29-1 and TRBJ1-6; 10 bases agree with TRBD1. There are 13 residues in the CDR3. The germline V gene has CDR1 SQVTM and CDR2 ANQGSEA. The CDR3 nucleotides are TGCAGCGTCCGCCGGGACAGGGGTTCACCCTTCCACTTT. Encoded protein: CSVRRDRGSPFHF.

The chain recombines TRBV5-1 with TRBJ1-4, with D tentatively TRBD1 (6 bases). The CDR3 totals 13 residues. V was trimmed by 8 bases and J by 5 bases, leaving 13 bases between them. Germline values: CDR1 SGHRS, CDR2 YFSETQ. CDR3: CASPRGLNEKLFF. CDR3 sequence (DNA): TGCGCCAGTCCGAGGGGGTTGAATGAAAAACTGTTTTTT.

CDR3 in amino acids: CASEQGRRETQYF. CDR3 nucleotides: TGTGCCAGCGAACAGGGGCGAAGGGAGACCCAGTACTTC. The V gene is TRBV2, the J gene TRBJ2-5; TRBD1 agrees at 7 bases. J was trimmed by 5 bases and V by 8 bases; bases with no gene match: 8. The CDR3 spans 13 residues. In germline, CDR1 is SNHLY, CDR2 FYNNEI.

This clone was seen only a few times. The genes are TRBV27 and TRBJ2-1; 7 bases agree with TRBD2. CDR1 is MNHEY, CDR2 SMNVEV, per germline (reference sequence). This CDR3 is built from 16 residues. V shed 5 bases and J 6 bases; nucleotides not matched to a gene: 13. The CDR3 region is CASSLLTRGRGNEQFF. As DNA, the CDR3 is TGTGCCAGCAGTCTGCTTACCCGAGGGAGGGGCAATGAGCAGTTCTTC.

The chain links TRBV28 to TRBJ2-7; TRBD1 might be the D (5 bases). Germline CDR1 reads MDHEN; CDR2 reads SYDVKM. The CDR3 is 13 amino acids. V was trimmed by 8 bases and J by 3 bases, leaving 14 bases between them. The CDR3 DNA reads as TGTGCCAGCTCAAAGACAGCCTACTACGAGCAGTACTTC. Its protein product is CASSKTAYYEQYF.

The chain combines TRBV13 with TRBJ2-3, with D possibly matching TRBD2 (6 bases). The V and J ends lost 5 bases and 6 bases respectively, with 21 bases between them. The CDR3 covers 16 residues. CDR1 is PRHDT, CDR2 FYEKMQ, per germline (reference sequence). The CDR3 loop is CASSLRTSTPVDTQYF. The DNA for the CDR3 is TGTGCCAGCAGCCTACGAACTAGCACCCCGGTGGATACGCAGTATTTT.

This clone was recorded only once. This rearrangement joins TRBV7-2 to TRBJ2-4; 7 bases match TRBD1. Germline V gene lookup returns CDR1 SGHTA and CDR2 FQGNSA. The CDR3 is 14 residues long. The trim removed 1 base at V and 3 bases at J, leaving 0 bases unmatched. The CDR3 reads CASSLGTGKNIQYF. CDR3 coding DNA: TGTGCCAGCAGCTTAGGGACAGGCAAAAACATTCAGTACTTC.

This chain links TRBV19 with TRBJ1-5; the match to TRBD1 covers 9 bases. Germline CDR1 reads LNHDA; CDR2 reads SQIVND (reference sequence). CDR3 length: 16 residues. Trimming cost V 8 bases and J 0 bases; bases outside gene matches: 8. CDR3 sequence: CASRLTGGYSNQPQHF. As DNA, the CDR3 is TGTGCCAGTCGACTGACAGGGGGGTATAGCAATCAGCCCCAGCATTTT.

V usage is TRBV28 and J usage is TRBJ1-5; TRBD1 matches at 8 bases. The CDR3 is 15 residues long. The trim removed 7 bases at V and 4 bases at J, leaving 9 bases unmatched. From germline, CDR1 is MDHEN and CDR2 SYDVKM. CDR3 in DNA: TGTGCCAGCAACTTAAGACAGGGGCGAAATCAGCCCCAGCATTTT. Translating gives CASNLRQGRNQPQHF.

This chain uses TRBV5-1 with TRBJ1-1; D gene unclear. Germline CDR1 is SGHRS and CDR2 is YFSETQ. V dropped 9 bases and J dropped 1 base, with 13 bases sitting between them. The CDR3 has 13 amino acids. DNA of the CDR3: TGCGCCACCAGTGAAAACTCGAACACTGAAGCTTTCTTT. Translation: CATSENSNTEAFF.

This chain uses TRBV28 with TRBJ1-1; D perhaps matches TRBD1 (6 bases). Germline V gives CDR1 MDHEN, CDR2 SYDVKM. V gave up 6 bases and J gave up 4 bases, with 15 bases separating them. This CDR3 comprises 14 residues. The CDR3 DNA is TGTGCCAGCAGGAACAGGGAGACGCGCACTGAAGCTTTCTTT. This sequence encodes CASRNRETRTEAFF.

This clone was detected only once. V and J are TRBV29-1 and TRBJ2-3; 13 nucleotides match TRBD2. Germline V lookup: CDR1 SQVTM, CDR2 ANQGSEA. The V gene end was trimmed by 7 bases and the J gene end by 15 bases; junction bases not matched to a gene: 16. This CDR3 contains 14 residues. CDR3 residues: CSAGTSGDLWGGYF. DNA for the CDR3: TGCAGCGCCGGGACTAGCGGGGATCTCTGGGGCGGATATTTT.

The CDR3 region is CASRTTGGSYNSPLHF. The CDR3 coding sequence is TGTGCCAGCAGGACCACAGGGGGCTCCTATAATTCACCCCTCCACTTT. The gene calls are TRBV28 and TRBJ1-6, with 8 bases aligning to TRBD1. The ends lost 6 bases at V and 0 bases at J; junction bases unmatched: 4. This CDR3 region has 16 residues. CDR1 is MDHEN and CDR2 is SYDVKM in the germline V gene.

The CDR3 nucleotides are TGTGCCAGCAGCCCTAGTCGGCGGGGTTTTACAGATACGCAGTATTTT. It is translated as CASSPSRRGFTDTQYF. This sequence joins TRBV2 and TRBJ2-3, with TRBD2 as a possible D gene (6 bases). CDR3 length equals 16 residues. V shed 6 bases and J shed 3 bases, with 19 bases lying between them. CDR1 and CDR2 from the germline V gene are SNHLY and FYNNEI.

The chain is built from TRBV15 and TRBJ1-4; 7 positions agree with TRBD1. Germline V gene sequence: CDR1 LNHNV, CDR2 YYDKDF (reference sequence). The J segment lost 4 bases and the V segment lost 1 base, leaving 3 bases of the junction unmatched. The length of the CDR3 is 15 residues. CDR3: CATSRARQGNEKLFF. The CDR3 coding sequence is TGTGCCACCAGCAGAGCCCGACAGGGTAATGAAAAACTGTTTTTT.

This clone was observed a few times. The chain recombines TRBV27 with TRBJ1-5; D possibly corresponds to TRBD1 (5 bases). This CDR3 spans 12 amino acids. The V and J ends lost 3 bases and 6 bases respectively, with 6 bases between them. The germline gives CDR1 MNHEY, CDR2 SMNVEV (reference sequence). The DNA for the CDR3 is TGTGCCAGCAGTTTCCAGGGTCAGCCCCAGCATTTT. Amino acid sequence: CASSFQGQPQHF.

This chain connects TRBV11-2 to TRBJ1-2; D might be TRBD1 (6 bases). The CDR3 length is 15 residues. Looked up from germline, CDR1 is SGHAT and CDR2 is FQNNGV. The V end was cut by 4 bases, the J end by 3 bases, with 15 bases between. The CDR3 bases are TGTGCCAGCAGCTCGGGGGGGCACAGCCACTATGGCTACACCTTC. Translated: CASSSGGHSHYGYTF.

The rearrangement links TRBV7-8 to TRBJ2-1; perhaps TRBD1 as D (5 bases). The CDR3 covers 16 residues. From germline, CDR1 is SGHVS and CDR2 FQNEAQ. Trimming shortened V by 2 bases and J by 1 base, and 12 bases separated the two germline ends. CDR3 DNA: TGTGCCAGCAGCTTATATGGGGCAGGGTCCTACAATGAGCAGTTCTTC. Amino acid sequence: CASSLYGAGSYNEQFF.

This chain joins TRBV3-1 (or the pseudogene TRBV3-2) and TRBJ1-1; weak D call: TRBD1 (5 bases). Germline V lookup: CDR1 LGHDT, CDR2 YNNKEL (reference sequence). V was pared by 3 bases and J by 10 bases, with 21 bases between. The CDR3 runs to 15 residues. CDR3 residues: CASSHYRGTVTAAFF. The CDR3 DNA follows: TGTGCCAGCAGCCATTATCGCGGGACCGTTACAGCAGCTTTCTTT.

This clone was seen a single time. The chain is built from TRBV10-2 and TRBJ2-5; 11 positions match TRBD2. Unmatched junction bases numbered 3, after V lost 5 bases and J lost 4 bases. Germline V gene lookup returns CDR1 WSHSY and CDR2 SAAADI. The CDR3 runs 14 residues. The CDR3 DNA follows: TGCGCCAGCAGTCCCCTAGCGGGAGGAGAGACCCAGTACTTC. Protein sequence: CASSPLAGGETQYF.

The CDR3 DNA reads as TGTGCCAGCAGCTTCGGACTGGCGAGGACTGAAGCTTTCTTT. Translating it yields CASSFGLARTEAFF. This sequence joins TRBV11-2 and TRBJ1-1; no firm D call. Germline V gene lookup returns CDR1 SGHAT and CDR2 FQNNGV. V was shortened by 3 bases and J by 5 bases, with 13 bases between the two germline ends. CDR3 length equals 14 residues.

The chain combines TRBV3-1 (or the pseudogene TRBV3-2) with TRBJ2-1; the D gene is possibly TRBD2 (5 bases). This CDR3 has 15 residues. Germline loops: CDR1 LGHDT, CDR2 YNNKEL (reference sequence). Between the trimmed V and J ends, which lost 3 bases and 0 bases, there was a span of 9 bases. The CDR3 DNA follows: TGTGCCAGCAGCCAGACACTAGGCTCCTACAATGAGCAGTTCTTC. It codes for CASSQTLGSYNEQFF.